The rows below give T cell receptor beta chains drawn from one sample of a study of T cell responses to AZD1222 COVID-19 vaccine. Assay: immunoSEQ multiplex PCR; the TCRdb copy retains only in-frame clones and omits some. The table includes roughly 160,000 clones, 90% to 95% detected once. The sample consisted of peripheral blood, taken 28 days after the second AZD1222 dose. The source of these receptors is an adult who received the AZD1222 COVID-19 vaccine. Both conserved end residues are part of each CDR3. Each record gives: J gene, D gene, clone size, V gene, CDR3 DNA, CDR3 protein. The D gene is left open where the match is weak. Only some rows state a clone size, as once, few, many or a class for expanded clones.

j_gene: TRBJ1-3; d_gene: NA; abundance: NA; v_gene: TRBV30; CDR3nt: TGTGCCTGGAGTTTGCGCGGAAACACCATATATTTT; CDR3aa: CAWSLRGNTIYF
j_gene: TRBJ2-7; d_gene: NA; abundance: NA; v_gene: TRBV3-1/TRBV3-2; CDR3nt: TGTGCCAGCAGCCAAGGAACCATGAGCTCCTACGAGCAGTACTTC; CDR3aa: CASSQGTMSSYEQYF
j_gene: TRBJ1-5; d_gene: TRBD1; abundance: NA; v_gene: TRBV19; CDR3nt: TGTGCCAGTAACCCGACAGGGGGTAGCAATCAGCCCCAGCATTTT; CDR3aa: CASNPTGGSNQPQHF
j_gene: TRBJ1-2; d_gene: NA; abundance: NA; v_gene: TRBV7-2; CDR3nt: TGTGCCAGCAGCTTATTGGGGGGCCATGATTATGGCTACACCTTC; CDR3aa: CASSLLGGHDYGYTF
j_gene: TRBJ1-1; d_gene: NA; abundance: NA; v_gene: TRBV18; CDR3nt: TGTGCCAGTTCAACGGCGGTGAACACTGAAGCTTTCTTT; CDR3aa: CASSTAVNTEAFF
j_gene: TRBJ1-1; d_gene: NA; abundance: NA; v_gene: TRBV30; CDR3nt: TGTGCCTTTGACAGTTGGAACACTGAAGCTTTCTTT; CDR3aa: CAFDSWNTEAFF
j_gene: TRBJ2-7; d_gene: NA; abundance: NA; v_gene: TRBV7-2; CDR3nt: TGTGCCAGCAGTCAAAGCGGGGTCAGGGGCCACGAGCAGTACTTC; CDR3aa: CASSQSGVRGHEQYF
j_gene: TRBJ1-1; d_gene: TRBD1; abundance: NA; v_gene: TRBV7-6; CDR3nt: TGTGCCAGCAGCGGAACAACAGGGGTGAACACTGAAGCTTTCTTT; CDR3aa: CASSGTTGVNTEAFF
j_gene: TRBJ2-1; d_gene: TRBD1; abundance: NA; v_gene: TRBV7-2; CDR3nt: TGTGCCAGCAGATACAGGGGGTCCTACAATGAGCAGTTCTTC; CDR3aa: CASRYRGSYNEQFF
j_gene: TRBJ2-7; d_gene: NA; abundance: NA; v_gene: TRBV29-1; CDR3nt: TGCAGCGGGGGGCAGGCGGGGTACGAGCAGTACTTC; CDR3aa: CSGGQAGYEQYF
j_gene: TRBJ2-7; d_gene: NA; abundance: NA; v_gene: TRBV23-1; CDR3nt: TGCGCCAGCAGTCGGTCGGAAGGCGAGCAGTACTTC; CDR3aa: CASSRSEGEQYF
j_gene: TRBJ1-2; d_gene: NA; abundance: NA; v_gene: TRBV6-6; CDR3nt: TGTGCCAGCAGCCCCGCGGGGAGGGGCCATGGCTACACCTTC; CDR3aa: CASSPAGRGHGYTF
j_gene: TRBJ1-1; d_gene: NA; abundance: NA; v_gene: TRBV28; CDR3nt: TGTGCCAGCAGTTTACGGGGGGTTGGCACTGAAGCTTTCTTT; CDR3aa: CASSLRGVGTEAFF
j_gene: TRBJ2-5; d_gene: NA; abundance: NA; v_gene: TRBV15; CDR3nt: TGTGCCACCAGCAGAGTGAGGGGCCAAGAGACCCAGTACTTC; CDR3aa: CATSRVRGQETQYF
j_gene: TRBJ2-1; d_gene: TRBD2; abundance: NA; v_gene: TRBV11-3; CDR3nt: TGTGCCAGCAGCTTAGATCGATTGGGGACTAGCGGGAGAATGGGCAATGAGCAGTTCTTC; CDR3aa: CASSLDRLGTSGRMGNEQFF
j_gene: TRBJ2-1; d_gene: TRBD2; abundance: NA; v_gene: TRBV3-1/TRBV3-2; CDR3nt: TGTGCCAGCACTAGAGTAAGTAGCGGGGGGGCGGCGCATCACAATGAGCAGTTCTTC; CDR3aa: CASTRVSSGGAAHHNEQFF
j_gene: TRBJ1-1; d_gene: TRBD1; abundance: NA; v_gene: TRBV30; CDR3nt: TGTGCCTGGTTGGGACAGGGTAGGCCTGAAGCTTTCTTT; CDR3aa: CAWLGQGRPEAFF
j_gene: TRBJ1-2; d_gene: TRBD1; abundance: NA; v_gene: TRBV4-1; CDR3nt: TGCGCCAGCAGCCCTCAGGGGGCAGGGAACTATGGCTACACCTTC; CDR3aa: CASSPQGAGNYGYTF
j_gene: TRBJ1-1; d_gene: TRBD1; abundance: NA; v_gene: TRBV6-5; CDR3nt: TGTGCCAGCACGACAGGGGTTGAAGCTTTCTTT; CDR3aa: CASTTGVEAFF
j_gene: TRBJ1-1; d_gene: NA; abundance: NA; v_gene: TRBV18; CDR3nt: TGTGCCAGCTCACCCCGAGGGGGGAGTGGCGCTGAAGCTTTCTTT; CDR3aa: CASSPRGGSGAEAFF
j_gene: TRBJ2-7; d_gene: NA; abundance: few; v_gene: TRBV4-1; CDR3nt: TGCGCCAGCAGCCAAGGAGTGGGGGGACAATCCTACGAGCAGTACTTC; CDR3aa: CASSQGVGGQSYEQYF
j_gene: TRBJ1-3; d_gene: TRBD1; abundance: once; v_gene: TRBV6-5; CDR3nt: TGTGCCAGCAGTTTCCACAGGGGGCGTTCTGGAAACACCATATATTTT; CDR3aa: CASSFHRGRSGNTIYF
j_gene: TRBJ2-2; d_gene: NA; abundance: NA; v_gene: TRBV5-1; CDR3nt: TGCGCCAGCAGCTTGGATGGGAACACCGGGGAGCTGTTTTTT; CDR3aa: CASSLDGNTGELFF
j_gene: TRBJ2-3; d_gene: TRBD1; abundance: NA; v_gene: TRBV5-8; CDR3nt: TGTGCCAGCAGCCTGGGACAGGAGGAGGGAGATACGCAGTATTTT; CDR3aa: CASSLGQEEGDTQYF
j_gene: TRBJ2-5; d_gene: TRBD1; abundance: NA; v_gene: TRBV19; CDR3nt: TGTGCCAGTAGGCCGGGCGGGACAGGGGGACTAAAGACCCAGTACTTC; CDR3aa: CASRPGGTGGLKTQYF
j_gene: TRBJ1-2; d_gene: NA; abundance: NA; v_gene: TRBV7-9; CDR3nt: TGTGCCAGCAGCAACCCTACCCGGGTTGTTGACTATGGCTACACCTTC; CDR3aa: CASSNPTRVVDYGYTF
j_gene: TRBJ2-7; d_gene: NA; abundance: NA; v_gene: TRBV10-3; CDR3nt: TGTGCCATCAGTGATGTTACCTCCAACTACGAGCAGTACTTC; CDR3aa: CAISDVTSNYEQYF
j_gene: TRBJ1-2; d_gene: TRBD1; abundance: NA; v_gene: TRBV30; CDR3nt: TGTGCCTGGAGTTTGTTGGGACAGGGGGCGGCCTTTGGCTACACCTTC; CDR3aa: CAWSLLGQGAAFGYTF
j_gene: TRBJ1-5; d_gene: NA; abundance: NA; v_gene: TRBV25-1; CDR3nt: TGTGCCAGCAGTGAGGGTAATCAGCCCCAGCATTTT; CDR3aa: CASSEGNQPQHF
j_gene: TRBJ2-1; d_gene: TRBD1; abundance: NA; v_gene: TRBV28; CDR3nt: TGTGCCAGCAGTTCCCGGGACAGCTACAATGAGCAGTTCTTC; CDR3aa: CASSSRDSYNEQFF